This T cell receptor (beta chain) derives from a study of early T cells in non-severe SARS-CoV-2 infection. Overall study results and limits: Sequences matched to VDJdb favored anti-spike CD8 responses, while private and CD4 specificities were missed.

This clonotype was seen ten or more times. The antigen is not known. The germline gives CDR1 SGHDN, CDR2 FVKESK. Trimming took 4 bases from V and 6 from J; bases not matched to a gene: 3. CDR3 length: 13 residues. Researchers attached unique molecular identifiers to individual cDNA molecules. MiXCR was run by TCRdb on the 5' RACE reads, yielding one entry per CDR3 protein. The sample lists 55,000 to 85,000 distinct CDR3 sequences; less than 12% were seen once. Source: whole blood, taken at baseline. V gene TRBV14 combines with J gene TRBJ2-1; TRBD2 matches 7 bases. The receptor comes from an adult who was a healthcare worker with PCR-confirmed SARS-CoV-2 infection or an uninfected control (not recorded which). CDR3 protein: CASSPIAGNEQFF. CDR3 DNA sequence: TGTGCCAGCAGCCCCATAGCGGGCAATGAGCAGTTCTTC.